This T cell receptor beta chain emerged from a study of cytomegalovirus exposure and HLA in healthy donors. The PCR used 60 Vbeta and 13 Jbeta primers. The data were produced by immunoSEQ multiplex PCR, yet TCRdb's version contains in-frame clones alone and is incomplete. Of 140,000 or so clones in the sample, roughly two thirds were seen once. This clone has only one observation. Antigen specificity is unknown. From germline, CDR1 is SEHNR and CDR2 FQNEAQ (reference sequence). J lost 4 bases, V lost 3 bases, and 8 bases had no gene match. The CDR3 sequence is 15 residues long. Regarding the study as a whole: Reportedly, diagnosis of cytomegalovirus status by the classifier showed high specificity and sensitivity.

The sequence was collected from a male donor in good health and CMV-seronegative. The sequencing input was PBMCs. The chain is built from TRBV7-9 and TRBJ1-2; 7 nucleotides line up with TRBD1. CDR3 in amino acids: CASSFGTADFYGYTF. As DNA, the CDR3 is TGTGCCAGCAGCTTTGGGACAGCAGACTTCTATGGCTACACCTTC. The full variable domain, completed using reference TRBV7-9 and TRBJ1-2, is DTGVSQNPRHKITKRGQNVTFRCDPISEHNRLYWYRQTLGQGPEFLTYFQNEAQLEKSRLLSDRFSAERPKGSFSTLEIQRTEQGDSAMYLCASSFGTADFYGYTFGSGTRLTVV.